The 29 T cell receptor beta chains reported below all come from one sample, sequenced in a study of blood T cell repertoires in COVID-19. Assay used: immunoSEQ multiplex PCR; TCRdb lists only in-frame clones, some missing. The sample lists about 400,000 clones, roughly nine tenths seen once, with 0.95% to 1.5% in the top ten. The sequenced material came from peripheral blood. The receptor set was obtained from a man between 35 and 55 years old with acute or convalescent COVID-19.

The chain joins TRBV28 to TRBJ1-6; D gene unclear. The length of the CDR3 is 12 residues. Trimming took 11 bases from V and 10 from J, leaving 15 bases between them. Germline V lookup: CDR1 MDHEN, CDR2 SYDVKM. CDR3 in DNA: TGTGCCGCCGCGAAGCGAGGGTCACCCCTCCACTTT. This translates into CAAAKRGSPLHF.

The J gene is TRBJ1-2, the V gene TRBV6-4; D is unresolved. The CDR3 has 11 amino acids. V lost 2 bases to trimming and J lost 5 bases, with 3 bases between them. Germline V gene sequence: CDR1 MRHNA, CDR2 SNTAGT. The CDR3 bases are TGTGCCAGCAGTGACCAGTATGGCTACACCTTC. Translating it yields CASSDQYGYTF.

This clone showed up just once. The CDR3 DNA follows: TGTGCCAGCAGTGCGCTCGGGGGAACGAACACTGAAGCTTTCTTT. Residues: CASSALGGTNTEAFF. The V gene is TRBV25-1, the J gene TRBJ1-1; TRBD1 might be the D (5 bases). The CDR3 has 15 residues. The V gene's germline CDR1 is MGHDK and CDR2 SYGVNS. Trimming stripped 4 bases from V and 1 base from J, with 13 bases between.

V usage is TRBV19 and J usage is TRBJ2-7; D possibly corresponds to TRBD1 (6 bases). Germline V gene lookup returns CDR1 LNHDA and CDR2 SQIVND (reference sequence). CDR3 size: 12 residues. V lost 10 bases and J 6 bases, leaving 16 bases between the germline ends. The CDR3 coding sequence is TGTGCCACCTCACCGACAGGCTCCGAGCAGTACTTC. This translates into CATSPTGSEQYF.

The chain links TRBV11-2 to TRBJ2-1; D is uncertain. The CDR3 contains 12 residues. Germline CDR1 reads SGHAT; CDR2 reads FQNNGV. V was trimmed by 4 bases and J by 6 bases, leaving 7 bases between them. This CDR3 reads CASSSLINEQFF. The CDR3 DNA is TGTGCCAGCAGCTCTTTAATCAATGAGCAGTTCTTC.

The chain carries TRBV7-6 and TRBJ2-5; 7 bases align to TRBD2. CDR1 and CDR2 (germline): SGHVS, FNYEAQ. This CDR3 contains 14 residues. The ends lost 5 bases at V and 9 bases at J; junction bases unmatched: 12. The CDR3 region has the DNA TGTGCCAGCAGCATCCGACTAGCTCCTCGGGCCCAGTACTTC. Its translation: CASSIRLAPRAQYF.

CDR3: CASEGGPSSYNEQFF. As DNA, the CDR3 is TGTGCCAGCGAGGGGGGGCCGAGCTCCTACAATGAGCAGTTCTTC. The chain combines TRBV7-8 with TRBJ2-1; D perhaps matches TRBD2 (7 bases). The CDR3 extends over 15 amino acids. With 8 bases removed from V and 0 bases from J, the gap between germline ends came to 14 bases. Germline values: CDR1 SGHVS, CDR2 FQNEAQ.

This chain connects TRBV28 to TRBJ1-2, with a weak D call TRBD1 (6 bases). This CDR3 is built from 17 residues. The V end was cut by 6 bases, the J end by 0 bases, with 20 bases between. CDR1 is MDHEN and CDR2 is SYDVKM in the germline V gene. Here the CDR3 reads CASSQSRWGQTNYGYTF. The CDR3 DNA sequence: TGTGCCAGCAGCCAGAGTCGTTGGGGACAAACTAACTATGGCTACACCTTC.

This chain joins TRBV7-8 and TRBJ1-3, with D perhaps TRBD1 (6 bases). Trimming removed 3 bases from V and 7 bases from J, with 16 bases in between. Germline CDR1 SGHVS, CDR2 FQNEAQ. The CDR3 totals 15 residues. The CDR3 region is CASSFSNREGNTIYF. The CDR3 nucleotides are TGTGCCAGCAGCTTTTCCAACAGGGAGGGTAACACCATATATTTT. Looking up the rest from reference TRBV7-8 and TRBJ1-3 gives the full variable domain: GAGVSQSPRYKVAKRGQDVALRCDPISGHVSLFWYQQALGQGPEFLTYFQNEAQLDKSGLPSDRFFAERPEGSVSTLKIQRTQQEDSAVYLCASSFSNREGNTIYFGEGSWLTVV.

This chain joins TRBV4-1 and TRBJ1-1; D ambiguous. Germline V gene sequence: CDR1 MGHRA, CDR2 YSYEKL. The CDR3 has 13 residues. Between the trimmed V and J ends, which lost 0 bases and 8 bases, there was a span of 10 bases. The CDR3 coding sequence is TGCGCCAGCAGCCAAGACCGAACGGGGGAAGCTTTCTTT. The encoded protein is CASSQDRTGEAFF.

The V and J genes are TRBV20-1 and TRBJ1-2, with D tentatively TRBD1 (5 bases). Per germline, CDR1 DFQATT and CDR2 SNEGSKA (reference sequence). The CDR3 runs 13 residues. Trimming took 3 bases from V and 7 from J, leaving 15 bases between them. The CDR3 protein is CSASRGIFSGYTF. CDR3 sequence (DNA): TGCAGTGCTAGTAGGGGAATTTTCAGTGGCTACACCTTC.

The J gene is TRBJ2-7, the V gene TRBV6-6, with 8 nucleotides matching TRBD2. Losses at the gene ends were 5 bases for V and 5 bases for J; bases not matched to a gene: 20. CDR3 length: 18 amino acids. Germline CDR1 MNHNY, CDR2 SVGAGI (reference sequence). The CDR3 DNA sequence: TGTGCCAGCAGTCAACCTCTAACCGGGACTAGGACGGGTAACGAGCAGTACTTC. This codes for CASSQPLTGTRTGNEQYF.

V gene TRBV9 combines with J gene TRBJ1-1, with 9 bases aligning to TRBD1. CDR3 size: 14 residues. The germline gives CDR1 SGDLS, CDR2 YYNGEE. The trim removed 4 bases at V and 3 bases at J, leaving 4 bases unmatched. Here the CDR3 DNA reads TGTGCCAGCAGCACGGGACAGGGCTACACTGAAGCTTTCTTT. It yields the protein CASSTGQGYTEAFF. The whole variable domain, remainder taken from reference TRBV9 and TRBJ1-1, is DSGVTQTPKHLITATGQRVTLRCSPRSGDLSVYWYQQSLDQGLQFLIQYYNGEERAKGNILERFSAQQFPDLHSELNLSSLELGDSALYFCASSTGQGYTEAFFGQGTRLTVV.

The V and J genes are TRBV7-9 and TRBJ2-7; D is possibly TRBD1 (5 bases). Germline values: CDR1 SEHNR, CDR2 FQNEAQ (reference sequence). The length of the CDR3 is 15 residues. Trimming pared 1 base from V and 2 bases from J, leaving 12 bases between. The CDR3 region has the DNA TGTGCCAGCAGCTTAGGCGCAGGGCTAGCCTACGAGCAGTACTTC. This gives the protein CASSLGAGLAYEQYF.

The chain has TRBV7-8 and TRBJ2-5; D is uncertain. Germline CDR1 reads SGHVS; CDR2 reads FQNEAQ. V was shortened by 1 base and J by 1 base, with 7 bases between the two germline ends. This CDR3 has 14 residues. CDR3 sequence (DNA): TGTGCCAGCAGCTTAGGTTCCAGCCAAGAGACCCAGTACTTC. It is translated as CASSLGSSQETQYF.

This clone was found a few times. The rearrangement joins TRBV6-5 to TRBJ1-3; D is unclear. The CDR3 has 14 residues. V dropped 5 bases and J dropped 1 base, with 9 bases sitting between them. Germline V CDR1 and CDR2: MNHEY, SVGAGI. The CDR3 is CASSTDYSGNTIYF. CDR3 DNA sequence: TGTGCCAGCAGTACAGACTATTCTGGAAACACCATATATTTT.

This clone was picked up one time. V usage is TRBV9 and J usage is TRBJ2-3; TRBD2 matches at 11 bases. The CDR3 spans 15 residues. Germline CDR1 reads SGDLS; CDR2 reads YYNGEE. With V trimmed by 3 bases and J by 10 bases, 10 bases remained unmatched. The CDR3 DNA sequence: TGTGCCAGCAGCGATTGGGCTAGCGGGGGGCCTGCGCAGTATTTT. Protein sequence: CASSDWASGGPAQYF.

CDR3 in amino acids: CASSPTPGTGSGYTF. CDR3 coding DNA: TGTGCCAGCTCACCAACACCCGGGACAGGAAGCGGCTACACCTTC. V is TRBV18 and J is TRBJ1-2; 8 bases match TRBD1. The CDR3 spans 15 residues. Trimming at V came to 2 bases and at J to 8 bases, leaving 10 bases not matched to a gene. Germline V CDR1 and CDR2: KGHSH, LQKENI.

The rearrangement uses TRBV4-1 and TRBJ1-6, with D maybe TRBD1 (5 bases). V was shortened by 2 bases and J by 8 bases, with 10 bases between the two germline ends. The germline gives CDR1 MGHRA, CDR2 YSYEKL. CDR3 size: 14 residues. CDR3 bases: TGCGCCAGCAGCCAATTCGGGGGGTATTCACCCCTCCACTTT. Amino acids: CASSQFGGYSPLHF.

The chain carries TRBV6-2 or TRBV6-3 and TRBJ2-7, with D uncertain. This CDR3 spans 15 amino acids. Trimming removed 6 bases at V and 3 bases at J, with 18 bases between. Germline V lookup: CDR1 MNHEY, CDR2 SVGEGT. CDR3 residues: CASSPRRQKDYEQYF. DNA for the CDR3: TGTGCCAGCAGCCCACGCAGGCAAAAAGACTACGAGCAGTACTTC.

The V gene is TRBV7-9, the J gene TRBJ2-2; no clear D. The length of the CDR3 is 13 residues. Trimming pared 4 bases from V and 6 bases from J, leaving 9 bases between. Per germline, CDR1 SEHNR and CDR2 FQNEAQ (reference sequence). CDR3 protein: CASSYRAAGELFF. As DNA, the CDR3 is TGTGCCAGCAGCTACCGCGCGGCCGGGGAGCTGTTTTTT.

This sequence joins TRBV6-6 and TRBJ1-4, with 8 bases matching TRBD1. Germline lookup yields CDR1 MNHNY and CDR2 SVGAGI (reference sequence). J lost 8 bases, V lost 5 bases, and 16 bases had no gene match. The CDR3 has 17 residues. The CDR3 spells CASSLSTGAIIGEKLFF. CDR3 DNA sequence: TGTGCCAGCAGTCTGTCGACAGGGGCAATCATAGGGGAAAAACTGTTTTTT.

The gene calls are TRBV28 and TRBJ1-2; 8 bases are shared with TRBD1. Germline CDR1 and CDR2: MDHEN and SYDVKM. The CDR3 covers 16 residues. V gave up 4 bases and J gave up 6 bases; unmatched junction bases: 13. The CDR3 nucleotides read TGTGCCAGCAGTTCCCCAGCCGACAGGGGACGGGATGGCTACACCTTC. This gives the protein CASSSPADRGRDGYTF.

This clone was recorded only once. V and J are TRBV2 and TRBJ2-7, with D unclear. The CDR3 loop spans 12 amino acids. Trimming removed 4 bases at V and 5 bases at J, with 9 bases between. The germline V gene encodes CDR1 SNHLY and CDR2 FYNNEI. The CDR3: CASSAWHHEQYF. In DNA, the CDR3 is TGTGCCAGCAGTGCTTGGCACCACGAGCAGTACTTC.

This clone was seen only once. V usage is TRBV7-2 and J usage is TRBJ2-7; TRBD2 matches 16 bases. From germline, CDR1 is SGHTA and CDR2 FQGNSA. The CDR3 has 14 residues. J was trimmed by 7 bases and V by 6 bases; bases with no gene match: 3. This CDR3 is CASRLGLAGGEQYF. CDR3 DNA: TGTGCCAGCAGATTGGGACTAGCGGGAGGGGAGCAGTACTTC.

As for this clone: A junction end diverges from the germline sequence, so it may reflect a read error. For the CDR3, the DNA is TGTGCAAGCATTAGACAGGACACAGATACGCAGTATTTT. It translates to CASIRQDTDTQYF. V gene TRBV28 combines with J gene TRBJ2-3, with D perhaps TRBD1 (6 bases). Germline V gives CDR1 MDHEN, CDR2 SYDVKM. This CDR3 has 13 residues.

On this clone: The sample contains more than one DNA sequence encoding this CDR3. V and J are TRBV5-4 and TRBJ1-5; 7 bases are a match to TRBD1. J was trimmed by 5 bases and V by 4 bases; bases with no gene match: 3. The CDR3 runs 13 residues. Germline CDR1 is SGHNT and CDR2 is YYREEE (reference sequence). For the CDR3, the DNA is TGTGCCAGCAGCCTCGACAGGGATCAGCCCCAGCATTTT. Translation gives CASSLDRDQPQHF. The variable domain in full, with the rest retrieved from reference TRBV5-4 and TRBJ1-5, is ETGVTQSPTHLIKTRGQQVTLRCSSQSGHNTVSWYQQALGQGPQFIFQYYREEENGRGNFPPRFSGLQFPNYSSELNVNALELDDSALYLCASSLDRDQPQHFGDGTRLSIL.

A remark on this clone: Other DNA sequences in this sample translate to the same CDR3. The chain uses TRBV12-3 or TRBV12-4 and TRBJ1-1; a weak D match, TRBD1 (5 bases). The CDR3 consists of 12 residues. Trimming removed 6 bases at V and 4 bases at J, with 9 bases between. The CDR3 region is CASSGGGTEAFF. Written as DNA, the CDR3 is TGTGCCAGCAGCGGGGGGGGCACTGAAGCTTTCTTT.

The table lists this clone with a count of one. This chain uses TRBV11-2 with TRBJ1-1; perhaps TRBD1 as D (6 bases). Germline V gene sequence: CDR1 SGHAT, CDR2 FQNNGV. The CDR3 is made up of 15 amino acids. The V end lost 5 bases, the J end lost 0 bases, and 13 bases lay between the germline ends. In nucleotides, the CDR3 is TGTGCCAGCAGCCCCGGACAGTCGCTGAACACTGAAGCTTTCTTT. It yields the protein CASSPGQSLNTEAFF.